Listed below are T cell receptor beta chains from one sample, sequenced in a study of shared clonotypes between healthy human individuals. The table came from immunoSEQ multiplex PCR; TCRdb's copy has only in-frame clones and leaves some out. This table has about 2 million clones, roughly 95% appearing once. The material sequenced was naive CD8+ T cells sorted from blood. The receptors were gathered from a man between 18 and 29 years old in good health. Both conserved end residues are part of each CDR3. The D gene is left open where the match is weak. For some rows the clone size is stated as once, few or many, or as a class when expanded; others skip it.

D gene	V gene	J gene	clone size	CDR3 protein	CDR3 DNA
TRBD1	TRBV6-1	TRBJ1-6	few	CASSERGGQSYNSPLHF	TGTGCCAGCAGTGAAAGGGGGGGACAGTCCTATAATTCACCCCTCCACTTT
NA	TRBV30	TRBJ2-1	NA	CAWTSINEQFF	TGTGCCTGGACCAGCATCAATGAGCAGTTCTTC
NA	TRBV5-4	TRBJ1-1	NA	CASSLEGPEAFF	TGTGCCAGCAGCTTGGAGGGGCCTGAAGCTTTCTTT
NA	TRBV27	TRBJ1-1	NA	CASSLGSITEAFF	TGTGCCAGCAGTTTGGGGAGCATCACTGAAGCTTTCTTT
NA	TRBV29-1	TRBJ1-3	NA	CSVEGASPSGNTIYF	TGCAGCGTTGAGGGGGCCTCACCCTCTGGAAACACCATATATTTT
TRBD1	TRBV10-3	TRBJ2-7	NA	CAISPSDRAIYEQYF	TGTGCCATCAGTCCCTCGGACAGGGCTATTTACGAGCAGTACTTC
TRBD1	TRBV27	TRBJ2-7	NA	CASSPGTGLTYEQYF	TGTGCCAGCAGTCCCGGGACAGGATTAACCTACGAGCAGTACTTC
NA	TRBV11-3	TRBJ2-5	NA	CASSLGDGPGETQYF	TGTGCCAGCAGCTTAGGGGACGGTCCGGGGGAGACCCAGTACTTC
NA	TRBV4-1	TRBJ2-7	NA	CASNPRGGGEQYF	TGCGCCAGCAACCCCAGGGGGGGCGGCGAGCAGTACTTC
TRBD2	TRBV10-1	TRBJ2-5	NA	CASSEGLAGQETQYF	TGCGCCAGCAGTGAAGGACTAGCGGGGCAGGAGACCCAGTACTTC
NA	TRBV7-9	TRBJ2-3	NA	CASSLQGAPTDTQYF	TGTGCCAGCAGCTTACAGGGAGCACCCACAGATACGCAGTATTTT
TRBD1	TRBV7-9	TRBJ2-7	NA	CASSSTGKWEQYF	TGTGCCAGCAGCTCGACAGGGAAATGGGAGCAGTACTTC
TRBD1	TRBV27	TRBJ1-6	NA	CASSLGLTGVNSPLHF	TGTGCCAGCAGTTTGGGGCTAACAGGGGTGAATTCACCCCTCCACTTT
NA	TRBV10-3	TRBJ1-1	NA	CAISEPGVGNTEAFF	TGTGCCATCAGTGAGCCTGGGGTGGGGAACACTGAAGCTTTCTTT
NA	TRBV5-1	TRBJ2-7	NA	CASSLRGGWYEQYF	TGCGCCAGCAGCTTGCGGGGAGGATGGTACGAGCAGTACTTC
NA	TRBV6-1	TRBJ1-5	NA	CASSEVGSQPQHF	TGTGCCAGCAGTGAAGTCGGGTCTCAGCCCCAGCATTTT
NA	TRBV2	TRBJ1-5	NA	CASSEWDTNNQPQHF	TGTGCCAGCAGTGAATGGGACACCAACAATCAGCCCCAGCATTTT
NA	TRBV6-6	TRBJ2-2	NA	CASSFANTGELFF	TGTGCCAGCAGTTTTGCGAACACCGGGGAGCTGTTTTTT
NA	TRBV2	TRBJ2-1	NA	CASSPGGGPYNEQFF	TGTGCCAGCAGCCCTGGGGGCGGCCCCTACAATGAGCAGTTCTTC
NA	TRBV27	TRBJ2-7	NA	CASSLWVDYEQYF	TGTGCCAGCAGTTTATGGGTCGACTACGAGCAGTACTTC
NA	TRBV27	TRBJ2-3	NA	CASSLGPGYTDTQYF	TGTGCCAGCAGTTTAGGCCCAGGTTACACAGATACGCAGTATTTT
TRBD1	TRBV4-1	TRBJ1-4	NA	CASSLLPGDRGFLGTKLFF	TGCGCCAGCAGCCTCTTACCAGGGGACAGGGGATTCCTTGGTACGAAACTGTTTTTT